The clone carrying this T cell receptor delta chain was seen only a few times. A clone one base away is much larger, so this may be a read error. Germline-derived CDR1 and CDR2 are GEAIGNYY and EKD. The CDR3 runs 17 residues. TCRdb re-called the reads with CATT. The data show about 3,800 delta-chain clones, approximately 1.9% seen once. The data are from a study of gamma-delta chains in newborns, infants, children. The receptor was derived from a child who was a newborn, infant or young child, either healthy, febrile or measles-vaccinated (not recorded which). The sample comprised blood. The V and J genes are TRDV2 and TRDJ3; the D gene is possibly TRDD3 (5 bases). The DNA for the CDR3 is TGTGCCTGTGACACCGCTGGGAGCTCCTGGAACACCCGACAGATGTTTTTC. Its protein product is CACDTAGSSWNTRQMFF.